This is a list of T cell receptor beta chains from one sample in a study of beta chain features in type 1 diabetes. Profiled with immunoSEQ multiplex PCR; TCRdb holds only in-frame clones, not every one. The sample shows roughly 400,000 clones, 9.5% to 10% of them seen only once. Sequencing input: central memory CD4+ T cells from blood. Receptors were obtained from a man younger than 40 with type 1 diabetes. Both conserved end residues are trimmed from each CDR3. The order of the fields is J gene, CDR3 length, V gene, CDR3 protein.

TRBJ2-1,12,TRBV2,ASRSLGGTNEQF
TRBJ2-5,12,TRBV4-1,ASSQGSIQETQY
TRBJ1-2,12,TRBV19,ASRTGHSKAGYT
TRBJ1-5,12,TRBV4-3,ASSQIQGNQPQH
TRBJ2-7,12,TRBV28,ASSPGTLSYEQY
TRBJ1-4,13,TRBV15,ATSRSQGTGEKLF
TRBJ2-1,12,TRBV19,ASSIDKAYNEQF
TRBJ1-4,11,TRBV7-2,ASSFVGREKLF
TRBJ2-7,11,TRBV7-2,ASSPHSFYEQY
TRBJ1-2,9,TRBV30,AWSLLIDRR
TRBJ2-1,11,TRBV19,ASSIRGWNEQF
TRBJ2-5,11,TRBV13,ATSRTGQETQY
TRBJ2-1,13,TRBV6-4,ASVALAGVEGEQF
TRBJ1-4,11,TRBV2,ASVARPNEKLF
TRBJ2-1,14,TRBV6-6,ASSTTERERRGEQF
TRBJ2-2,10,TRBV29-1,SAKQGTGELF
TRBJ2-1,11,TRBV7-2,ASSQIQGGEQF
TRBJ1-1,11,TRBV6-5,ASTPRDRAEAF
TRBJ2-7,10,TRBV6-6,ASSADREEQY
TRBJ1-1,10,TRBV28,ASISGNTEAF
TRBJ2-3,13,TRBV5-6,ASSRLADSTDTQY
TRBJ2-1,12,TRBV13,ASSTDQGHNEQF
TRBJ2-1,16,TRBV27,ASRGMVEASGGLNEQF
TRBJ2-3,13,TRBV5-1,ASSLEDQAGDTQY
TRBJ1-5,16,TRBV5-4,ASSPIDTPGTVNQPQH
TRBJ1-2,12,TRBV9,ASSVGRGQYGYT
TRBJ1-1,12,TRBV6-1,ASSDQPVNTEAF
TRBJ2-1,16,TRBV5-1,ASSLGTGGIPGSNEQF
TRBJ2-3,15,TRBV13,ASSLGGTGGRANTQY
TRBJ2-5,15,TRBV14,ASSQGLFGTGQETQY
TRBJ1-2,14,TRBV5-6,ASSLAGQPPNYGYT
TRBJ2-3,14,TRBV5-4,ASSSSPPGMWDTQY
TRBJ2-5,14,TRBV7-2,ASSLGSRTGGETQY
TRBJ1-3,10,TRBV6-1,ASSGRGNTIY
TRBJ2-3,15,TRBV5-6,ASSKELAGGFTDTQY
TRBJ2-4,13,TRBV18,ASSPPLGQGSIQY
TRBJ2-1,14,TRBV11-2,ASSLAGDSLYNEQF
TRBJ1-1,11,TRBV6-4,ASSPRSDTEAF
TRBJ1-4,12,TRBV7-9,ASSPSRTNEKLF
TRBJ2-1,11,TRBV19,ASNGQGWGEQF
TRBJ2-2,15,TRBV19,ASSRTSGRVETGELF
TRBJ2-3,14,TRBV7-3,ASSGTRRGKTDTQY
TRBJ2-7,11,TRBV10-3,AISETGTYEQY
TRBJ2-5,12,TRBV7-9,ASSRSGAQETQY
TRBJ1-1,11,TRBV28,ASSVNQGHEAF
TRBJ2-3,11,TRBV18,ASSPPLSDTQY
TRBJ2-5,12,TRBV7-9,ASRSGRGEETQY
TRBJ2-1,14,TRBV5-4,ASSFGGGGTYNEQF
TRBJ2-3,11,TRBV5-5,ASNRWEADTQY